The present T cell receptor beta chain was sequenced within a study of Ad26.COV2.S vaccination and SARS-CoV-2 variants. This CDR3 spans 16 amino acids. V lost 4 bases, J lost 4 bases, and 6 bases stayed unmatched. The germline gives CDR1 SGHDT, CDR2 YYEEEE. Some clones are missing from TCRdb's copy, which holds only in-frame ones; the method was immunoSEQ multiplex PCR. The table includes roughly 320,000 clones, approximately 86% detected once. Treatment defined: 19 received Ad26.COV2.S at low or high dose, single or two shots; about 5 received placebo; per-sample allocation not given. Sampling happened 63 days after the first vaccine or placebo injection.

The chain links TRBV5-6 to TRBJ2-1; 12 bases fit TRBD2. This sample comprised peripheral blood, obtained in a trial of Ad26.COV2.S vaccine versus placebo. The TCR originated in a person aged 18-65 years who received the Ad26.COV2.S COVID-19 vaccine or a placebo. Here the CDR3 reads CASSLRTSGAYNEQFF. CDR3 in DNA: TGTGCCAGCAGCCTGAGGACTAGCGGGGCGTACAATGAGCAGTTCTTC.